Listed below are T cell receptor beta chains from one sample, sequenced in a study of shared clonotypes between healthy human individuals. Sequencing used immunoSEQ multiplex PCR; TCRdb keeps in-frame clones, though not all of them. Among around 350,000 clones listed, around 70% were seen once. What was sequenced was memory CD4+ T cells sorted from blood. The source of these receptors is a man aged 30 to 45 in good health. Both conserved end residues are part of each CDR3. A D gene is named only where the DNA matches it firmly. Size tells how often a clone was seen (once, few, many) or the class of an expanded clone, and some rows leave it out.

V gene	clone size	CDR3 length	D gene	J gene	CDR3 DNA	CDR3 protein
TRBV7-2	-	16	-	TRBJ2-5	TGTGCCAGCAGCTTAGACGCCCTGGGCGGACAAGAGACCCAGTACTTC	CASSLDALGGQETQYF
TRBV27	-	16	-	TRBJ2-2	TGTGCCAGCAGCCCCCGAATTTCCCACAACACCGGGGAGCTGTTTTTT	CASSPRISHNTGELFF
TRBV28	-	14	TRBD1	TRBJ2-7	TGTGCCAGCAGTAACTCGGGACAGCTATACGAGCAGTACTTC	CASSNSGQLYEQYF
TRBV10-2	-	15	-	TRBJ2-5	TGCGCCAGCAGCTGGGACAAAGGGGATGGAGAGACCCAGTACTTC	CASSWDKGDGETQYF
TRBV2	few	15	-	TRBJ2-1	TGTGCCAGCAGTGAGTCTCGCCTAGCGAACAATGAGCAGTTCTTC	CASSESRLANNEQFF
TRBV5-1	-	15	-	TRBJ2-4	TGCGCCAGCAGCTTGCAGGGGACGGCCAAAAACATTCAGTACTTC	CASSLQGTAKNIQYF
TRBV19	-	15	TRBD2	TRBJ2-5	TGTGCCAGTAGTATATTGGGCGGGAGAGGCGAGACCCAGTACTTC	CASSILGGRGETQYF
TRBV7-2	-	13	-	TRBJ2-7	TGTGCCAGCAGCTACGGGTGGGCTAACGAGCAGTACTTC	CASSYGWANEQYF
TRBV29-1	-	13	-	TRBJ2-2	TGCAGCGTTGGCAGGATGAACACCGGGGAGCTGTTTTTT	CSVGRMNTGELFF
TRBV18	few	14	-	TRBJ1-1	TGTGCCAGCTCACCAACGCGGATGAACACTGAAGCTTTCTTT	CASSPTRMNTEAFF
TRBV18	few	14	-	TRBJ1-6	TGTGCCAGCTCACCAGAGGGGAGTAGTTCACCCCTCCACTTT	CASSPEGSSSPLHF
TRBV7-2	-	12	-	TRBJ1-5	TGTGCCAGCGGGGGGGGCAATCAGCCCCAGCATTTT	CASGGGNQPQHF
TRBV18	-	18	TRBD1	TRBJ2-3	TGTGCCAGCTCACTGTCCCATTTGGGGACAGGGTACACAGATACGCAGTATTTT	CASSLSHLGTGYTDTQYF
TRBV6-5	few	14	-	TRBJ2-7	TGTGCCAGCAGTAAGGAAGGGGGGTTCTACGAGCAGTACTTC	CASSKEGGFYEQYF
TRBV10-3	-	13	-	TRBJ1-1	TGTGCCATCAGGGCCACACAGAACACTGAAGCTTTCTTT	CAIRATQNTEAFF
TRBV9	once	15	TRBD1	TRBJ1-4	TGTGCCAGCAGCTCGCTACAGGGGGCGGGAGAAAAACTGTTTTTT	CASSSLQGAGEKLFF
TRBV7-9	-	16	-	TRBJ2-7	TGTGCCAGCAGCTTAGCACGGGGGCATAGCTCCTACGAGCAGTACTTC	CASSLARGHSSYEQYF
TRBV5-1	-	14	TRBD1	TRBJ1-1	TGCGCCAGCAGCTCGACAGGGGCCGACACTGAAGCTTTCTTT	CASSSTGADTEAFF
TRBV6-4	once	10	-	TRBJ2-5	TGTGCCAGCAGTGACAAGACCCAGTACTTC	CASSDKTQYF
TRBV20-1	-	11	-	TRBJ1-1	TGCAGCCGACGGGGGAAGACTGAAGCTTTCTTT	CSRRGKTEAFF
TRBV29-1	-	14	TRBD2	TRBJ2-1	TGCAGCGTTAACCCCGGGGGGAAAGCCAGTGAGCAGTTCTTC	CSVNPGGKASEQFF
TRBV5-4	many	16	-	TRBJ2-3	TGTGCCAGCAGCTTCCAGGTGAATCCTAGCACAGATACGCAGTATTTT	CASSFQVNPSTDTQYF
TRBV18	-	14	TRBD2	TRBJ2-7	TGTGCCAGTAGCGGGAGTCCTTATATGGTCGAGCAGTACTTC	CASSGSPYMVEQYF
TRBV7-8	-	13	-	TRBJ1-1	TGTGCCAGCAGCTTGGACAGGAACACTGAAGCTTTCTTT	CASSLDRNTEAFF
TRBV11-1	-	18	TRBD2	TRBJ2-3	TGTGCCAGCAGCCCTCATGTGGGGACTAGCGGGAGTAGGGATACGCAGTATTTT	CASSPHVGTSGSRDTQYF
TRBV29-1	few	14	-	TRBJ1-2	TGCAGCGTCCCAACGGCCATAGGTGCCTATGGCTACACCTTC	CSVPTAIGAYGYTF
TRBV7-7	-	14	-	TRBJ2-5	TGTGCTAGCAGCTTAGGCGAGTGGACGGAGACCCAGTACTTC	CASSLGEWTETQYF
TRBV27	-	12	-	TRBJ2-1	TGTGCCAGCAGCCCCACTAGCTTTGAGCAGTTCTTC	CASSPTSFEQFF
TRBV29-1	once	14	TRBD2	TRBJ2-1	TGCAGCGTAGAGACTAGCGGGACCTACAATGAGCAGTTCTTC	CSVETSGTYNEQFF